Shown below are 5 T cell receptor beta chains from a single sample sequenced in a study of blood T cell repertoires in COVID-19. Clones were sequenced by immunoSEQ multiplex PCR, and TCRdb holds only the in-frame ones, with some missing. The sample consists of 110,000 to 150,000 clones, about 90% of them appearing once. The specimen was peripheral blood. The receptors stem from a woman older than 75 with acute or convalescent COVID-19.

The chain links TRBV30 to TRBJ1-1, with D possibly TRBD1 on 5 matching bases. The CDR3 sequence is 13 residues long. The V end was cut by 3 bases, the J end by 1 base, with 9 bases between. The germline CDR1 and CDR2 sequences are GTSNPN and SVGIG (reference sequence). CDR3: CAWSRVTNTEAFF. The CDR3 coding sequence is TGTGCCTGGAGCAGGGTAACGAACACTGAAGCTTTCTTT.

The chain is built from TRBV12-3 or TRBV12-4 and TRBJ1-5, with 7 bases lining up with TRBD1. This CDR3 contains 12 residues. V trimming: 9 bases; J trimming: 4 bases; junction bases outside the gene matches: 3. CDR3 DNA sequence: TGTGCCAGTTCACAGGGGAATCAGCCCCAGCATTTT. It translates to CASSQGNQPQHF.

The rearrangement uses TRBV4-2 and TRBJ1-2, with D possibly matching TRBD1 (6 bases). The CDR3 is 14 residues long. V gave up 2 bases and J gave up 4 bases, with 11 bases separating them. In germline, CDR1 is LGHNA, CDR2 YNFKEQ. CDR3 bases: TGTGCCAGCAGCCAAACACAGGGCCCCTATGGCTACACCTTC. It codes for CASSQTQGPYGYTF.

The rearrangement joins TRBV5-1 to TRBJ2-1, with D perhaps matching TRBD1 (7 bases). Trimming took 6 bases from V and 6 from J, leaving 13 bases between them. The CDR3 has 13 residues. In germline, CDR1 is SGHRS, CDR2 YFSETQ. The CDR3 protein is CASTNQGGNEQFF. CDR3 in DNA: TGCGCCAGCACTAATCAGGGGGGCAATGAGCAGTTCTTC.

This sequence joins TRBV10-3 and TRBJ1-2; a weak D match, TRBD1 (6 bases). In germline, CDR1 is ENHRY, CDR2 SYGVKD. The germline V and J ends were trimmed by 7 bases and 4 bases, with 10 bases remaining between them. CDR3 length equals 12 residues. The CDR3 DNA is TGTGCCATCACACAGGGTGGCTATGGCTACACCTTC. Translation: CAITQGGYGYTF.